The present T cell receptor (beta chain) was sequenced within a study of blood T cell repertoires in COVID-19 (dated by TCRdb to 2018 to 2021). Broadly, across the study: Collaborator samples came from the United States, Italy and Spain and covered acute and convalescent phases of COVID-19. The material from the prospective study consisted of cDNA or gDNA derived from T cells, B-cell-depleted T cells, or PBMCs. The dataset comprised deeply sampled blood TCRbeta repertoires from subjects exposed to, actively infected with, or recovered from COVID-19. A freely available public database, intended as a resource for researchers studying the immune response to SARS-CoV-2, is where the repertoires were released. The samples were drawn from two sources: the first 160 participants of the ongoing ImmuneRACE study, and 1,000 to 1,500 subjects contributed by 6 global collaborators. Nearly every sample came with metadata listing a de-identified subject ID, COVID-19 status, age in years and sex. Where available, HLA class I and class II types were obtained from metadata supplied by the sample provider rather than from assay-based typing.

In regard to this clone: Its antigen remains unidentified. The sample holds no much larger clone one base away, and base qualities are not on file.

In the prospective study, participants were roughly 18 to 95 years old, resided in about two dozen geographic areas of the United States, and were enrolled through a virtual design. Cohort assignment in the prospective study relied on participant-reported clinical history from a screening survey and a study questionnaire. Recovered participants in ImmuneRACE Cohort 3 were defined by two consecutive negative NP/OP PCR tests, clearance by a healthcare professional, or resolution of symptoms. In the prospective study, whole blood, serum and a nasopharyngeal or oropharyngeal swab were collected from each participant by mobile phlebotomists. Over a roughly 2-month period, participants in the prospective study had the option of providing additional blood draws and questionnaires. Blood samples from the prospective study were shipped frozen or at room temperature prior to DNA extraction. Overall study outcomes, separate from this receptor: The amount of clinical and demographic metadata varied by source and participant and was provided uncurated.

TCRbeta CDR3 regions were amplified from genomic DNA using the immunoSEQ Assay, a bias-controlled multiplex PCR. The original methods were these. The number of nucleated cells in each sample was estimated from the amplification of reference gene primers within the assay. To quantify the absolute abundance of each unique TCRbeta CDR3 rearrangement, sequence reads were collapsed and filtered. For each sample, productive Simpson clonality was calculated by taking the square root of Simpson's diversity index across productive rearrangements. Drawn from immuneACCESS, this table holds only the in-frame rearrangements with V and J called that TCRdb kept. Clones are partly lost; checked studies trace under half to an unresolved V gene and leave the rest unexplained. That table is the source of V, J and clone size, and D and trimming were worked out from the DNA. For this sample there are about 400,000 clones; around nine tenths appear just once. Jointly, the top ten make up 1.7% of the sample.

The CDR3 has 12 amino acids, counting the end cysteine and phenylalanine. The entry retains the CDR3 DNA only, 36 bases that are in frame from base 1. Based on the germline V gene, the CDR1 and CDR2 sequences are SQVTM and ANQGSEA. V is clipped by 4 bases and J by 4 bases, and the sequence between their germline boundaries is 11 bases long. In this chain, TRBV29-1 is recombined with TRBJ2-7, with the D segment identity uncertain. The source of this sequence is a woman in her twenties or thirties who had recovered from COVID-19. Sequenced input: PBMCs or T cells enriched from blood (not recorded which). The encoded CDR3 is CSVVFGQYEQYF. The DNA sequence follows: TGCAGCGTTGTCTTTGGCCAATACGAGCAGTACTTC.